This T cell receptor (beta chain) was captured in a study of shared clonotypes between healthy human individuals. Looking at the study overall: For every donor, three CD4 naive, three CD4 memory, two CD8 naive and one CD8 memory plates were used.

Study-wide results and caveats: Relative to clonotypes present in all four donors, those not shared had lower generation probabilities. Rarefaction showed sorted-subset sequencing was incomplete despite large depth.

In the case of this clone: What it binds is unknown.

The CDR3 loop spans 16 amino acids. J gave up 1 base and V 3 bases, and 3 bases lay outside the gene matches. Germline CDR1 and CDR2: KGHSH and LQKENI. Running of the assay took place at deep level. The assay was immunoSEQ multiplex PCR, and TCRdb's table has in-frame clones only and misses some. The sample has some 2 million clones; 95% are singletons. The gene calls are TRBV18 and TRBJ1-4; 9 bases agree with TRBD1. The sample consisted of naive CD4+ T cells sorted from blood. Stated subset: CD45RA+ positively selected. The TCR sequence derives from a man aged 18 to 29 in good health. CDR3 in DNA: TGTGCCAGCTCACCCGGACAGGGGAAAACTAATGAAAAACTGTTTTTT. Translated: CASSPGQGKTNEKLFF.